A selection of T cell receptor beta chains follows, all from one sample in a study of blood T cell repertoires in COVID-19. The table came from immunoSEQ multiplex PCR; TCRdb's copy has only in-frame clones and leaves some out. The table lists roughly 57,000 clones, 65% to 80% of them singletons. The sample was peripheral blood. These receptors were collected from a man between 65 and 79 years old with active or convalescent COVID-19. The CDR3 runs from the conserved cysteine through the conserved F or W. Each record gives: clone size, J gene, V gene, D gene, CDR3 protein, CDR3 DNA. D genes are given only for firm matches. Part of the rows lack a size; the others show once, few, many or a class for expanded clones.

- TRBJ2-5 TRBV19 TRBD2 CASSPSGGPQETQYF TGTGCCAGTAGTCCTAGCGGGGGACCACAAGAGACCCAGTACTTC
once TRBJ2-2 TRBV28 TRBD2 CASEGLAGNTGELFF TGTGCCAGCGAAGGGCTAGCGGGGAACACCGGGGAGCTGTTTTTT
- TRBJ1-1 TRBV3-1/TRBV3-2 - CASSQVGLGTEAFF TGTGCCAGCAGCCAAGTCGGGTTAGGCACTGAAGCTTTCTTT
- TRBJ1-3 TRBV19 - CASSPRTGLSGNTIYF TGTGCCAGTAGCCCCCGCACGGGACTCTCTGGAAACACCATATATTTT
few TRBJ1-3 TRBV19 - CASSIGAGRLGNTIYF TGTGCCAGTAGTATAGGTGCAGGGCGCCTCGGAAACACCATATATTTT
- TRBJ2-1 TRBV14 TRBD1 CASSRDSDNEQFF TGTGCCAGCAGCCGGGACAGCGACAATGAGCAGTTCTTC
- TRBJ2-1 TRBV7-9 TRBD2 CASSSSGGAPYNEQFF TGTGCCAGCAGCTCCAGCGGGGGGGCCCCCTACAATGAGCAGTTCTTC
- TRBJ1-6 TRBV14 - CASSQERGSPLHF TGTGCCAGCAGCCAAGAAAGGGGGTCACCCCTCCACTTT
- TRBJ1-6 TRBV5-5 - CASSRETVSTYNSPLHF TGTGCCAGCAGCAGAGAAACAGTGTCCACCTATAATTCACCCCTCCACTTT
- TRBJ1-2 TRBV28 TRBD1 CASSPGDRTIYGYTF TGTGCCAGCAGTCCAGGGGACAGGACCATCTATGGCTACACCTTC
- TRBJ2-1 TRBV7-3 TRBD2 CASSSLSGGPYNEQFF TGTGCCAGCAGCTCACTAAGCGGGGGTCCCTACAATGAGCAGTTCTTC
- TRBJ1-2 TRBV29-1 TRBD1 CSFEGTGDSYTF TGCAGCTTTGAAGGGACAGGGGATAGCTACACCTTC
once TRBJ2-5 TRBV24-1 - CATSRGGEETQYF TGTGCCACCAGCAGGGGTGGGGAAGAGACCCAGTACTTC
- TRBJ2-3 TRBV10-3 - CAISGRREDPRTDTQYF TGTGCCATCAGTGGACGAAGGGAGGACCCCCGAACAGATACGCAGTATTTT
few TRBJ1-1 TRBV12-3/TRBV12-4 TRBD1 CASSLWDRGQAFF TGTGCCAGCAGTTTGTGGGACAGGGGCCAGGCTTTCTTT
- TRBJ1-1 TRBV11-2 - CASSLGGGFRNTEAFF TGTGCCAGCAGCTTAGGCGGCGGATTTAGGAACACTGAAGCTTTCTTT
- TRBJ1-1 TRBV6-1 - CASSEAGLTEAFF TGTGCCAGCAGTGAAGCGGGCCTGACTGAAGCTTTCTTT
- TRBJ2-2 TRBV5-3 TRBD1 CARNRGMNTGELFF TGTGCCAGAAACAGGGGAATGAACACCGGGGAGCTGTTTTTT
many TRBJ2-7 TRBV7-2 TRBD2 CASRLGTSGSSYEQYF TGTGCCAGCAGACTGGGGACTAGCGGGAGTAGTTACGAGCAGTACTTC
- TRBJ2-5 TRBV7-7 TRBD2 CASSAGLAGGQETQYF TGTGCTAGCAGCGCCGGACTAGCGGGGGGTCAAGAGACCCAGTACTTC
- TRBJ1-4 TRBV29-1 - CSVESGGVGEKLFF TGCAGCGTTGAATCGGGAGGGGTAGGTGAAAAACTGTTTTTT
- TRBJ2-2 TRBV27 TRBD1 CASSFASGTVTNTGELFF TGTGCCAGCAGTTTCGCCTCCGGGACAGTTACGAACACCGGGGAGCTGTTTTTT
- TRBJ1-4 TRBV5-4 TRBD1 CASSSGQGADPNEKLFF TGTGCCAGCAGTTCCGGACAGGGGGCCGACCCTAATGAAAAACTGTTTTTT
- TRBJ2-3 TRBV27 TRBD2 CASSLGGGAFTDTQYF TGTGCCAGCAGTTTGGGCGGGGGGGCCTTCACAGATACGCAGTATTTT
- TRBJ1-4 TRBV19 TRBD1 CASSMDRTGRNEKLFF TGTGCCAGTAGTATGGACCGGACAGGTCGTAATGAAAAACTGTTTTTT
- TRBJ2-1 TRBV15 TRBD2 CATSSSGRAYNEQFF TGTGCCACCAGCAGTAGCGGGAGGGCTTACAATGAGCAGTTCTTC
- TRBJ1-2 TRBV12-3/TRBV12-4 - CASSSSGVAGYTF TGTGCCAGCAGTTCGTCAGGGGTAGCCGGCTACACCTTC
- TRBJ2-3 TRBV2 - CASSSQASTDTQYF TGTGCCAGCAGTAGTCAGGCAAGCACAGATACGCAGTATTTT
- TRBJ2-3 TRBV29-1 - CSVFGSGSTDTQYF TGCAGCGTTTTCGGGAGCGGGAGCACAGATACGCAGTATTTT